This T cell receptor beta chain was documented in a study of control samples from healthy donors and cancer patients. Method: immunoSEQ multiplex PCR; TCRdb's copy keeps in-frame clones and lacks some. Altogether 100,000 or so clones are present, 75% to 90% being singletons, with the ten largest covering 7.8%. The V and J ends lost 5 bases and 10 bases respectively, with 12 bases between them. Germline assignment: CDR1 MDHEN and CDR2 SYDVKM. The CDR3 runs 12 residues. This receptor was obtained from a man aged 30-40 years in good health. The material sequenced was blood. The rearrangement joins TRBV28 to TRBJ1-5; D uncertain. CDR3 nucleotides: TGTGCCAGCAGTGAGGCCCCGTCTCCCCAGCATTTT. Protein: CASSEAPSPQHF.